A selection of T cell receptor beta chains follows, all from one sample in a study of read filtering for tumor transcriptome and immune sequencing. TCRdb analysed the reads with MiXCR anew, one entry per CDR3 protein. The sample shows fewer than 35,000 distinct CDR3 sequences, 15% to 20% of them seen only once. The sample comprised a population of CD138-negative cells sorted from bone marrow. Source of these receptors: a donor aged 40 or older with multiple myeloma. Each CDR3 is given with its conserved first and last residue. The D gene is left open where the match is weak. Not all rows give a size; the values are once, few, many and, for expanded clones, a class.

clone size: many
J gene: TRBJ2-5
V gene: TRBV20-1
D gene: TRBD2
CDR3 protein: CSARPGAGAGETQYF
CDR3 DNA: TGCAGTGCTAGACCGGGAGCGGGGGCGGGAGAGACCCAGTACTTC

clone size: once
J gene: TRBJ2-1
V gene: TRBV5-5
D gene: .
CDR3 protein: CASSLEGRNYEQFF
CDR3 DNA: TGTGCCAGCAGCTTGGAGGGGCGTAACTATGAGCAGTTCTTT

clone size: medium-sized
J gene: TRBJ2-1
V gene: TRBV5-1
D gene: TRBD1
CDR3 protein: CASSLQGARNEQFF
CDR3 DNA: TGCGCCAGCAGCTTACAGGGGGCTCGCAATGAGCAGTTCTTC

clone size: medium-sized
J gene: TRBJ2-1
V gene: TRBV29-1
D gene: TRBD2
CDR3 protein: CSVNRLAGGPYNEQFF
CDR3 DNA: TGCAGCGTGAACCGACTAGCGGGGGGCCCCTACAATGAGCAGTTCTTC

clone size: .
J gene: TRBJ2-7
V gene: TRBV20-1
D gene: .
CDR3 protein: CSARSDYEQYF
CDR3 DNA: TGCAGTGCTAGGAGTGACTACGAGCAGTACTTC

clone size: many
J gene: TRBJ1-5
V gene: TRBV5-1
D gene: .
CDR3 protein: CASSERTGSQPQHF
CDR3 DNA: TGCGCCAGCAGCGAACGGACGGGATCTCAGCCCCAGCATTTT

clone size: .
J gene: TRBJ2-2
V gene: TRBV6-1
D gene: TRBD1
CDR3 protein: CASSVGTDTGELFF
CDR3 DNA: TGTGCCAGCAGTGTCGGGACAGACACCGGGGAGCTGTTTTTT

clone size: .
J gene: TRBJ1-5
V gene: TRBV19
D gene: .
CDR3 protein: CASSTPGGGGNQPQHF
CDR3 DNA: TGTGCCAGTAGTACCCCCGGAGGGGGAGGAAATCAGCCCCAGCATTTT

clone size: many
J gene: TRBJ2-5
V gene: TRBV5-1
D gene: TRBD2
CDR3 protein: CASSTGLVMETQYF
CDR3 DNA: TGCGCCAGCAGCACCGGACTAGTTATGGAGACCCAGTACTTC

clone size: many
J gene: TRBJ1-2
V gene: TRBV29-1
D gene: TRBD1
CDR3 protein: CSTGTAGLYTF
CDR3 DNA: TGCAGCACCGGGACAGCCGGGCTCTACACCTTC

clone size: many
J gene: TRBJ1-1
V gene: TRBV29-1
D gene: .
CDR3 protein: CSAWDLAAEAFF
CDR3 DNA: TGCAGCGCCTGGGACCTAGCGGCTGAAGCTTTCTTT

clone size: many
J gene: TRBJ1-5
V gene: TRBV12-3/TRBV12-4
D gene: TRBD1
CDR3 protein: CASSSSTGTLRQPQHF
CDR3 DNA: TGTGCCAGCAGCAGCTCGACAGGGACGTTAAGACAGCCCCAGCATTTT

clone size: many
J gene: TRBJ2-2
V gene: TRBV14
D gene: .
CDR3 protein: CASSQLWQSGELFF
CDR3 DNA: TGTGCCAGCAGCCAACTTTGGCAGTCCGGGGAGCTGTTTTTT

clone size: many
J gene: TRBJ1-2
V gene: TRBV29-1
D gene: .
CDR3 protein: CSVEDLGGRSYGYTF
CDR3 DNA: TGCAGCGTTGAAGATTTGGGGGGCAGAAGCTATGGCTACACCTTC

clone size: few
J gene: TRBJ1-1
V gene: TRBV10-1
D gene: .
CDR3 protein: CARTRGNTEAFF
CDR3 DNA: TGCGCCCGAACGAGGGGGAACACTGAAGCTTTCTTT

clone size: few
J gene: TRBJ2-5
V gene: TRBV20-1
D gene: .
CDR3 protein: CGARVIHGEQETQYF
CDR3 DNA: TGCGGTGCTAGAGTAATCCACGGGGAACAAGAGACCCAGTACTTC

clone size: many
J gene: TRBJ2-5
V gene: TRBV24-1
D gene: TRBD1
CDR3 protein: CATSDPGTGLQETQYF
CDR3 DNA: TGTGCCACCAGTGACCCCGGGACAGGACTCCAAGAGACCCAGTACTTC

clone size: .
J gene: TRBJ1-1
V gene: TRBV7-9
D gene: TRBD1
CDR3 protein: CASSPQTGSTEAFF
CDR3 DNA: TGTGCCAGCAGCCCACAGACAGGGAGCACTGAAGCTTTCTTT

clone size: many
J gene: TRBJ2-4
V gene: TRBV10-3
D gene: .
CDR3 protein: CAIRAEAKNIQYF
CDR3 DNA: TGTGCCATCCGGGCGGAAGCCAAAAACATTCAGTACTTC

clone size: many
J gene: TRBJ1-4
V gene: TRBV27
D gene: TRBD1
CDR3 protein: CASSLGAGGLEKLFF
CDR3 DNA: TGTGCCAGCAGTCTGGGGGCAGGGGGTTTAGAAAAACTGTTTTTT

clone size: .
J gene: TRBJ1-2
V gene: TRBV7-2
D gene: .
CDR3 protein: CASSRRLNYGYTF
CDR3 DNA: TGTGCCAGCAGCCGGAGACTTAACTATGGCTACACCTTC

clone size: many
J gene: TRBJ1-1
V gene: TRBV6-6
D gene: .
CDR3 protein: CASTPRGYTEAFF
CDR3 DNA: TGTGCCAGCACCCCGAGAGGGTACACTGAAGCTTTCTTT

clone size: .
J gene: TRBJ2-7
V gene: TRBV20-1
D gene: .
CDR3 protein: CSARRGGVTYEQYF
CDR3 DNA: TGCAGTGCCCGAAGGGGGGGGGTTACCTACGAGCAGTACTTC

clone size: many
J gene: TRBJ1-4
V gene: TRBV19
D gene: TRBD1
CDR3 protein: CASSTGERGREKLFF
CDR3 DNA: TGTGCCAGTAGTACAGGAGAGAGGGGGCGAGAAAAACTGTTTTTT

clone size: many
J gene: TRBJ2-1
V gene: TRBV20-1
D gene: .
CDR3 protein: CSGSLGGVGNEQFF
CDR3 DNA: TGCAGTGGATCCCTCGGGGGTGTGGGGAATGAGCAGTTCTTC

clone size: many
J gene: TRBJ2-1
V gene: TRBV29-1
D gene: .
CDR3 protein: CSVSGQNFFSYNEQFF
CDR3 DNA: TGCAGCGTTTCCGGACAGAACTTCTTCTCCTACAATGAGCAGTTCTTC

clone size: many
J gene: TRBJ2-3
V gene: TRBV24-1
D gene: .
CDR3 protein: CATSDPKSDTQYF
CDR3 DNA: TGTGCCACCAGTGATCCAAAGTCAGATACGCAGTATTTT

clone size: many
J gene: TRBJ2-5
V gene: TRBV12-3/TRBV12-4
D gene: .
CDR3 protein: CASSLGSQETQYF
CDR3 DNA: TGTGCCAGCAGTTTAGGGAGCCAAGAGACCCAGTACTTC

clone size: .
J gene: TRBJ2-1
V gene: TRBV2
D gene: .
CDR3 protein: CASRYADEQFF
CDR3 DNA: TGTGCCAGCCGGTATGCGGATGAGCAGTTCTTC

clone size: many
J gene: TRBJ2-7
V gene: TRBV6-5
D gene: TRBD1
CDR3 protein: CASGRDRGSYEQYF
CDR3 DNA: TGTGCCAGCGGCCGGGACAGGGGGTCCTACGAGCAGTACTTC

clone size: many
J gene: TRBJ1-1
V gene: TRBV29-1
D gene: .
CDR3 protein: CSVGDEAFF
CDR3 DNA: TGCAGCGTTGGAGATGAAGCTTTCTTT

clone size: many
J gene: TRBJ1-1
V gene: TRBV19
D gene: .
CDR3 protein: CASSIGVGTEAFF
CDR3 DNA: TGTGCCAGTAGTATAGGAGTCGGCACTGAAGCTTTCTTT

clone size: .
J gene: TRBJ2-5
V gene: TRBV7-9
D gene: .
CDR3 protein: CASSFGPEETQYF
CDR3 DNA: TGTGCCAGCAGCTTCGGCCCGGAAGAGACCCAGTACTTC

clone size: many
J gene: TRBJ2-3
V gene: TRBV12-3/TRBV12-4
D gene: .
CDR3 protein: CASSFGQSTDTQYF
CDR3 DNA: TGTGCCAGCAGTTTCGGACAGAGCACAGATACGCAGTATTTT

clone size: many
J gene: TRBJ2-3
V gene: TRBV7-2
D gene: .
CDR3 protein: CASSKPSHISSGTDTQYF
CDR3 DNA: TGTGCCAGCAGCAAACCTTCACACATATCGTCCGGCACAGATACGCAGTATTTT

clone size: many
J gene: TRBJ2-6
V gene: TRBV4-2
D gene: .
CDR3 protein: CASSQDISGANVLTF
CDR3 DNA: TGTGCCAGCAGCCAAGACATCTCTGGGGCCAACGTCCTGACTTTC

clone size: .
J gene: TRBJ2-7
V gene: TRBV10-1
D gene: TRBD2
CDR3 protein: CANSPSLAGGSEQYF
CDR3 DNA: TGCGCCAACAGTCCCTCTCTAGCGGGGGGGAGCGAGCAGTACTTC